The 17 T cell receptor beta chains reported below all come from one sample, sequenced in a study of blood T cell repertoires in COVID-19. This table comes from immunoSEQ multiplex PCR, and its TCRdb copy is limited to in-frame clones, with some not included. The top ten hold 1.5% to 2% of the sample, which has almost 250,000 clones, around 84% seen once. The sequencing sample was made of PBMCs or T cells enriched from blood (not recorded which). All receptors come from a woman between 45 and 65 years old who had recovered from COVID-19.

The rearrangement uses TRBV6-5 and TRBJ2-7; 10 nucleotides align to TRBD2. The CDR3 spans 15 residues. J gave up 7 bases and V 7 bases, and 13 bases lay outside the gene matches. CDR1 and CDR2 (germline): MNHEY, SVGAGI. CDR3 sequence: CASTDLSGRLGEQYF. In DNA, the CDR3 is TGTGCCAGCACCGACCTTAGCGGGAGGCTGGGAGAGCAGTACTTC.

DNA of the CDR3: TGTGCCAGCGAGTCGACTAGCCGAGAAGAGACCCAGTACTTC. As protein: CASESTSREETQYF. The J gene is TRBJ2-5, the V gene TRBV19; TRBD2 aligns across 7 bases. The germline CDR1 and CDR2 sequences are LNHDA and SQIVND (reference sequence). Unmatched junction bases numbered 10, after V lost 9 bases and J lost 3 bases. The CDR3 loop spans 14 amino acids.

The V call is TRBV5-5, the J call TRBJ1-1, with D maybe TRBD1 (6 bases). The germline V and J ends were trimmed by 4 bases and 8 bases, with 15 bases remaining between them. Germline values: CDR1 SGHKS, CDR2 YYEKEE (reference sequence). This CDR3 comprises 13 residues. The CDR3 DNA follows: TGTGCCAGCAGCGCGGGGGCGGGAAAGGAAGCTTTCTTT. Its translation is CASSAGAGKEAFF. Supplemented by reference TRBV5-5 and TRBJ1-1, the full variable domain reads DAGVTQSPTHLIKTRGQQVTLRCSPISGHKSVSWYQQVLGQGPQFIFQYYEKEERGRGNFPDRFSARQFPNYSSELNVNALLLGDSALYLCASSAGAGKEAFFGQGTRLTVV.

V gene TRBV18 combines with J gene TRBJ2-1, with 9 nucleotides matching TRBD1. Trimming removed 3 bases from V and 8 bases from J; junction bases left unmatched: 14. Germline CDR1 and CDR2: KGHSH and LQKENI. CDR3 size: 17 residues. The CDR3 DNA sequence: TGTGCCAGCTCACCCCTACCGGTGGGACAGGGTACCGATGAGCAGTTCTTC. Translation gives CASSPLPVGQGTDEQFF.

The chain is built from TRBV18 and TRBJ2-7; D gene ambiguous. Looked up from germline, CDR1 is KGHSH and CDR2 is LQKENI. Trimming cost V 3 bases and J 2 bases, with 14 bases left between them. There are 15 residues in the CDR3. This CDR3 is CASSPDLQATYEQYF. CDR3 coding DNA: TGTGCCAGCTCACCGGATTTGCAGGCTACCTACGAGCAGTACTTC.

V gene TRBV14 combines with J gene TRBJ2-1; TRBD1 is a possible D gene (6 bases). The CDR3 length is 16 residues. V lost 3 bases and J lost 5, with 17 bases in between. Germline lookup yields CDR1 SGHDN and CDR2 FVKESK. In DNA form, the CDR3 reads TGTGCCAGCAGCCACGCCCAGGGGACAATTCACAATGAGCAGTTCTTC. This sequence encodes CASSHAQGTIHNEQFF.

V and J are TRBV7-2 and TRBJ2-2, with D possibly matching TRBD2 (5 bases). V was shortened by 0 bases and J by 1 base, with 9 bases between the two germline ends. Per germline, CDR1 SGHTA and CDR2 FQGNSA. This CDR3 comprises 16 residues. The CDR3 sequence: CASSLAASLNTGELFF. The CDR3 nucleotides are TGTGCCAGCAGCTTAGCTGCTAGCCTGAACACCGGGGAGCTGTTTTTT.

The chain employs TRBV9 and TRBJ1-1; 7 bases map to TRBD1. Trimming took 3 bases from V and 0 from J; bases not matched to a gene: 8. The CDR3 contains 16 residues. The V gene's germline CDR1 is SGDLS and CDR2 YYNGEE. The CDR3 loop reads CASSATGTAMNTEAFF. The CDR3 DNA reads as TGTGCCAGCAGCGCAACCGGGACAGCCATGAACACTGAAGCTTTCTTT.

The chain couples TRBV7-3 to TRBJ2-2, with D possibly matching TRBD2 (6 bases). Per the germline V gene, CDR1 is SGHTA and CDR2 is FQGTGA. V dropped 2 bases and J dropped 7 bases, with 8 bases sitting between them. The CDR3 covers 13 residues. The DNA of the CDR3 is TGTGCCAGCAGCTTAGGCGGGGACGGGGAGCTGTTTTTT. This codes for CASSLGGDGELFF.

The chain combines TRBV18 with TRBJ1-2, with D uncertain. Trimming cost V 4 bases and J 7 bases, with 13 bases left between them. The germline gives CDR1 KGHSH, CDR2 LQKENI. The CDR3 length is 13 residues. This CDR3 is CASSLTRESGYTF. The CDR3 nucleotides read TGTGCCAGCTCACTAACTAGGGAAAGTGGCTACACCTTC.

The chain recombines TRBV19 with TRBJ2-3; D may be TRBD1 (5 bases). This CDR3 is built from 13 residues. Trimming took 3 bases from V and 5 from J, leaving 9 bases between them. Germline V gene sequence: CDR1 LNHDA, CDR2 SQIVND (reference sequence). The CDR3 coding sequence is TGTGCCAGTAGTATGGCCAGGGAAGATACGCAGTATTTT. It codes for CASSMAREDTQYF.

The chain links TRBV5-4 to TRBJ2-3, with TRBD2 matching over 10 bases. J was trimmed by 4 bases and V by 5 bases; bases with no gene match: 10. Germline V gene lookup returns CDR1 SGHNT and CDR2 YYREEE (reference sequence). The CDR3 is 16 amino acids. CDR3 DNA: TGTGCCAGCAGTTTTCAAGCGGGAGGGCCGTCAGATACGCAGTATTTT. Its translation: CASSFQAGGPSDTQYF.

The V call is TRBV19, the J call TRBJ2-2, with D possibly matching TRBD2 (5 bases). The germline V gene has CDR1 LNHDA and CDR2 SQIVND (reference sequence). This CDR3 region has 14 residues. The V and J ends lost 3 bases and 4 bases respectively, with 9 bases between them. The CDR3, as DNA: TGTGCCAGTAGTATCATCGGGGTCACCGGGGAGCTGTTTTTT. This codes for CASSIIGVTGELFF. The full variable domain, in which reference TRBV19 and TRBJ2-2 provide the parts outside the CDR3, is DGGITQSPKYLFRKEGQNVTLSCEQNLNHDAMYWYRQDPGQGLRLIYYSQIVNDFQKGDIAEGYSVSREKKESFPLTVTSAQKNPTAFYLCASSIIGVTGELFFGEGSRLTVL.

This chain joins TRBV29-1 and TRBJ2-3; TRBD2 might be the D (6 bases). Germline V lookup: CDR1 SQVTM, CDR2 ANQGSEA. V was pared by 0 bases and J by 0 bases, with 10 bases between. The CDR3 contains 15 residues. DNA of the CDR3: TGCAGCGTTGAAGATCACGCGGGAAGCACAGATACGCAGTATTTT. Amino acids: CSVEDHAGSTDTQYF.

This sequence joins TRBV18 and TRBJ1-5; 7 nucleotides align to TRBD1. CDR1 is KGHSH and CDR2 is LQKENI in the germline V gene. The CDR3 is 14 residues long. The V and J ends lost 2 bases and 6 bases, in that order; junction bases with no gene match: 4. This chain's CDR3 is CASSPRTGPQPQHF. CDR3 DNA sequence: TGTGCCAGCTCACCAAGGACAGGTCCTCAGCCCCAGCATTTT. Full variable domain (missing parts from reference TRBV18 and TRBJ1-5): NAGVMQNPRHLVRRRGQEARLRCSPMKGHSHVYWYRQLPEEGLKFMVYLQKENIIDESGMPKERFSAEFPKEGPSILRIQQVVRGDSAAYFCASSPRTGPQPQHFGDGTRLSIL.

Concerning this clone: Other DNA sequences in the sample encode the same CDR3. The chain couples TRBV30 to TRBJ2-7; the match to TRBD1 covers 9 bases. V shed 0 bases and J 1 base; nucleotides not matched to a gene: 1. The CDR3 totals 14 residues. Germline assignment: CDR1 GTSNPN and CDR2 SVGIG (reference sequence). This chain's CDR3 is CAWSVGTGSYEQYF. CDR3 DNA: TGTGCCTGGAGTGTAGGGACAGGGTCCTACGAGCAGTACTTC.

This chain joins TRBV28 and TRBJ2-3, with TRBD1 identical over 7 bases. CDR3 length: 14 residues. Germline V CDR1 and CDR2: MDHEN, SYDVKM. J was trimmed by 2 bases and V by 3 bases; bases with no gene match: 2. The CDR3 region is CASSFTGVTDTQYF. CDR3 bases: TGTGCCAGCAGTTTCACAGGGGTCACAGATACGCAGTATTTT.